Detailed here is one T cell receptor (beta chain). Its specificity is not known. TCRdb itself ran the 5' RACE reads through MiXCR, one entry per CDR3 protein. The data contain 180,000 or so distinct CDR3 sequences, around 16% of them seen just once; the ten biggest clones take up under 2.5%. The sample comes from a study of T-cell memory formation after mild COVID-19. Study-wide results and caveats: From day 15 to 85, contracting clones were balanced between CD4 and CD8, whereas later expanders leaned toward CD4+. CD4+ contracting clones lay mainly in CM and EM, CD8+ ones in EMRA. There were some responding clones in pre-infection memory, which suggested that cross-reactive memory had joined.

J lost 4 bases, V lost 4 bases, and 9 bases had no gene match. Germline lookup yields CDR1 ENHRY and CDR2 SYGVKD. The CDR3 runs to 16 residues. The sample was PBMCs or a T cell subset sorted from them (not recorded which). The receptor's source is an adult woman who had mild COVID-19 (a few samples of this study predate the infection). Cell type and time point are not known. The chain links TRBV10-3 to TRBJ1-5, with 8 bases fitting TRBD1. CDR3 sequence reads: CAISAGQGSGNQPQHF. The CDR3 bases are TGTGCCATCAGTGCAGGACAGGGAAGCGGGAATCAGCCCCAGCATTTT.